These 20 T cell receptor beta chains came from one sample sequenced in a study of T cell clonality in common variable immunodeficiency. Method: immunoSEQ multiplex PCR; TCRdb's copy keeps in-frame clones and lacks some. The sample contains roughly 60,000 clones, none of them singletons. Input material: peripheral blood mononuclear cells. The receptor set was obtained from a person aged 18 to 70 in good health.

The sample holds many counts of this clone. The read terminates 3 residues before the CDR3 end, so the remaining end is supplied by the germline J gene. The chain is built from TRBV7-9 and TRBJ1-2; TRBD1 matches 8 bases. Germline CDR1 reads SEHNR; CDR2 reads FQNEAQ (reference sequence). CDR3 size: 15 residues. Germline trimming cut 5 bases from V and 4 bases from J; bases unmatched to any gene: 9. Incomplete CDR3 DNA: TGTGCCAGCAGCACCGGACAGGGAGGAGGCTATGGC. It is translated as CASSTGQGGGYG. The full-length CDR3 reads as CASSTGQGGGYGYTF.

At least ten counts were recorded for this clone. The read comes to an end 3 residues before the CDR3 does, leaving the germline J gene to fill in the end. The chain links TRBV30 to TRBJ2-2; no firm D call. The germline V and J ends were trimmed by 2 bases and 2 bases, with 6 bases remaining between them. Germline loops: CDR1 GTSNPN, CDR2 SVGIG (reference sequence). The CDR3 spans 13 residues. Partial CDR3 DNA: TGTGCCTGGAGTCCTACCAACACCGGGGAG. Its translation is CAWSPTNTGE. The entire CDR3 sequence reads CAWSPTNTGELFF.

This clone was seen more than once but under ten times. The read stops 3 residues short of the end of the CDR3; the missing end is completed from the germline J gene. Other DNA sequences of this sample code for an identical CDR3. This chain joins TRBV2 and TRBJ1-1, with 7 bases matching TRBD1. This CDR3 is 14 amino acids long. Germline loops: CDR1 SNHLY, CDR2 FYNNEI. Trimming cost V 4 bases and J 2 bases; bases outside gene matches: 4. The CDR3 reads CASSVGQLNTEAFF. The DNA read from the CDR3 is TGTGCCAGCAGTGTGGGACAGCTCAACACTGAA.

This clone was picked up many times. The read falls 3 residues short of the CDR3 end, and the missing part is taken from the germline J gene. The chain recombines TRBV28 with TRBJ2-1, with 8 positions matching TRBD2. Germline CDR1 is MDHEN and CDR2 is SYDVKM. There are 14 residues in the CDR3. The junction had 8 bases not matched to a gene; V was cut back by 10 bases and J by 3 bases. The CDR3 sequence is CANQPGLVYNEQFF. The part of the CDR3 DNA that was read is TGTGCCAACCAACCGGGACTAGTCTACAATGAG.

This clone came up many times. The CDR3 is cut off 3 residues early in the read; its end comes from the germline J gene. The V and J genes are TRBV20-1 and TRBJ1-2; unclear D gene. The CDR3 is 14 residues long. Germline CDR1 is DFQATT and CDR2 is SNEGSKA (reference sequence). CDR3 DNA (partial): TGCAGTGCTAGGCCCCCTTTAATCAGAGGTCGC. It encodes CSARPPLIRGR. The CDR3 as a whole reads CSARPPLIRGRYTF.

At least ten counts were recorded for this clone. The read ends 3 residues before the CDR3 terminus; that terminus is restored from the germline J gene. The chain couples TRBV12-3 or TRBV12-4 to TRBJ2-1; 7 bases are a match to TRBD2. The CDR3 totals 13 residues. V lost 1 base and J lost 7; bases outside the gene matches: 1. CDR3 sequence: CASSLVGGNEQFF. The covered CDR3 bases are TGTGCCAGCAGTTTAGTGGGGGGGAATGAG.

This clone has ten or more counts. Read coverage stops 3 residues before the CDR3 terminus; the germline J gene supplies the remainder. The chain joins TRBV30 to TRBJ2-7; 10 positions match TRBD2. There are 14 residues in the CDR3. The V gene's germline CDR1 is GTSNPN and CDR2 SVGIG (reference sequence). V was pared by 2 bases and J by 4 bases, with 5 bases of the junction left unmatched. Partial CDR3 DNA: TGTGCCTGGAGTACAGGACTAGCGGCGTACGAG. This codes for CAWSTGLAAYE. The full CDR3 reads CAWSTGLAAYEQYF. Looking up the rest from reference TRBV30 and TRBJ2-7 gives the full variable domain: SQTIHQWPATLVQPVGSPLSLECTVEGTSNPNLYWYRQAAGRGLQLLFYSVGIGQISSEVPQNLSASRPQDRQFILSSKKLLLSDSGFYLCAWSTGLAAYEQYFGPGTRLTVT.

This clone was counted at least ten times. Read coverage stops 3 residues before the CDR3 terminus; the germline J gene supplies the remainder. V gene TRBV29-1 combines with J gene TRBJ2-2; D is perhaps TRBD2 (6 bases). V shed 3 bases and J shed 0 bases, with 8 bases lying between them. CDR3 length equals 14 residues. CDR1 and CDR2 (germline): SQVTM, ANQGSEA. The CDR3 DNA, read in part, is TGCAGCGTTGAGGGGGGACCGAACACCGGGGAG. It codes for CSVEGGPNTGE. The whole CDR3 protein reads CSVEGGPNTGELFF.

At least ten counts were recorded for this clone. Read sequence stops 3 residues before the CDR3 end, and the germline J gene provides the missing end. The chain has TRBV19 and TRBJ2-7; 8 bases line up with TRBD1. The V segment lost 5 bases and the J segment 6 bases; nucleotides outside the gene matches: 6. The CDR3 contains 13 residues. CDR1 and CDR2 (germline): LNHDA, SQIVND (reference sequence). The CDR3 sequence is CASSRQGHLEQYF. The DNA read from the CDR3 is TGTGCCAGTAGTCGACAGGGGCACCTCGAG.

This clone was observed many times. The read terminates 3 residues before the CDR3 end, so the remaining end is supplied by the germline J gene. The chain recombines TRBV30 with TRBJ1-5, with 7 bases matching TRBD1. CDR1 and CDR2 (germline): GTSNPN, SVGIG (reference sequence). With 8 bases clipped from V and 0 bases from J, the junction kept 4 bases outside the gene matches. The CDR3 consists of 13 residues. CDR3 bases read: TGTGCCCCCGGGACAGATAGCAATCAGCCC. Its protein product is CAPGTDSNQP. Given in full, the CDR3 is CAPGTDSNQPQHF.

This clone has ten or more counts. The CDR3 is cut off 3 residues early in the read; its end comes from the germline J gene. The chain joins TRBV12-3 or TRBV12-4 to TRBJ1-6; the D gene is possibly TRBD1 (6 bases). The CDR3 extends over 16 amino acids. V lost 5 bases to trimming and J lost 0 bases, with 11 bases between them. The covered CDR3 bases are TGTGCCAGCAGTCCGGGGGGGCACTCCTATAATTCACCC. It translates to CASSPGGHSYNSP. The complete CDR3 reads CASSPGGHSYNSPLHF.

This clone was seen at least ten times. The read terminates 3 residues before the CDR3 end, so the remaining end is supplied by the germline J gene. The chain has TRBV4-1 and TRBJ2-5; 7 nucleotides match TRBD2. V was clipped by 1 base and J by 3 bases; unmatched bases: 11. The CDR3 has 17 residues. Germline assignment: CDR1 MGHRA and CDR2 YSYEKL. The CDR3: CASSQGAGRGEKETQYF. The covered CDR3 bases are TGCGCCAGCAGCCAAGGAGCCGGACGGGGGGAAAAAGAGACC.

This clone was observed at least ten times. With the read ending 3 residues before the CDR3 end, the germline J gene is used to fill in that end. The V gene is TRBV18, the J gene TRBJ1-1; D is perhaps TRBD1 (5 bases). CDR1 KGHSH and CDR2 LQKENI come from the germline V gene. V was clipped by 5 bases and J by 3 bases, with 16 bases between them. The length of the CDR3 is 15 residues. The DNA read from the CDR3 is TGTGCCAGCTCATCCCGACAGCTAAGGGACACTGAA. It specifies CASSSRQLRDTE. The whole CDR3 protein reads CASSSRQLRDTEAFF.

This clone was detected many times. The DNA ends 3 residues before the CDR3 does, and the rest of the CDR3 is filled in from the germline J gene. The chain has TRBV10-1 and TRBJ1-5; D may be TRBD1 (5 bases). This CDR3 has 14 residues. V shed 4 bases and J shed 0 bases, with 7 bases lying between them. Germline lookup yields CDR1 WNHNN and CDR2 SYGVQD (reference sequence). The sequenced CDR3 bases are TGCGCCAGCAGTGGAGGGGATAGCAATCAGCCC. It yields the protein CASSGGDSNQP. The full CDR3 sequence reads CASSGGDSNQPQHF.

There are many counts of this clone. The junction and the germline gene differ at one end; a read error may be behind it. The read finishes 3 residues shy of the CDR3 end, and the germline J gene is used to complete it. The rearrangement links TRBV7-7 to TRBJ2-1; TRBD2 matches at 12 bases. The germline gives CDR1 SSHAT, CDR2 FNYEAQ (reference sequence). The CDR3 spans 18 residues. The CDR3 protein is CASRLTSGRPQLGNEQFF. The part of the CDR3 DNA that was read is TGTGCTAGCAGACTAACTAGCGGGAGGCCCCAATTAGGAAATGAG.

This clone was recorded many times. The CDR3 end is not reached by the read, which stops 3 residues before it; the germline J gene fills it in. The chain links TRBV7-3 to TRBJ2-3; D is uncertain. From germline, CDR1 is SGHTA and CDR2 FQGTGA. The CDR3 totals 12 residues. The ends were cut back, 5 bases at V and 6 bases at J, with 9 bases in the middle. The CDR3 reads CASSKAGDTQYF. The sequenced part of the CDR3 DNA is TGTGCCAGCAGCAAGGCCGGGGATACG.

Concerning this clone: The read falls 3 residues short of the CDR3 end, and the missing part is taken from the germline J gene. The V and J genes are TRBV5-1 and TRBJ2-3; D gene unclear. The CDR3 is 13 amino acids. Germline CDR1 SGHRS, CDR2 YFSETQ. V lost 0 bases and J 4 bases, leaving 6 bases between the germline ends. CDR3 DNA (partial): TGCGCCAGCAGCTTGGCCGGTGCAGATACG. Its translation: CASSLAGADT. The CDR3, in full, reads CASSLAGADTQYF. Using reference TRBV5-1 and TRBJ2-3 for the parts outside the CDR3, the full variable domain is KAGVTQTPRYLIKTRGQQVTLSCSPISGHRSVSWYQQTPGQGLQFLFEYFSETQRNKGNFPGRFSGRQFSNSRSEMNVSTLELGDSALYLCASSLAGADTQYFGPGTRLTVL.

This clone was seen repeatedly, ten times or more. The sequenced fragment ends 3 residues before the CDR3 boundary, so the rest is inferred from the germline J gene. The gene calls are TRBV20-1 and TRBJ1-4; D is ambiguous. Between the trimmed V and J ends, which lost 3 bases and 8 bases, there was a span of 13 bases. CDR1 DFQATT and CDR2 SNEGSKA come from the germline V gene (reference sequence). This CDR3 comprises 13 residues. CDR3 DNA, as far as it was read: TGCAGTGCTAGGGCTCAAATGCAGGAAAAA. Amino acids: CSARAQMQEK. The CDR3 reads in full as CSARAQMQEKLFF.

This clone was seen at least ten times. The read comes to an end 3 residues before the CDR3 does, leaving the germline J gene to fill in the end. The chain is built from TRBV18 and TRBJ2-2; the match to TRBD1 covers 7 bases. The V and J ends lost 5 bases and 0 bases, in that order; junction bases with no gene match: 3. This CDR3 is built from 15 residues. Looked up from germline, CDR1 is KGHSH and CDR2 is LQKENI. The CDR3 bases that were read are TGTGCCAGCTCAACGGGACAGACGAACACCGGGGAG. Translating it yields CASSTGQTNTGE. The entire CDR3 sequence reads CASSTGQTNTGELFF.

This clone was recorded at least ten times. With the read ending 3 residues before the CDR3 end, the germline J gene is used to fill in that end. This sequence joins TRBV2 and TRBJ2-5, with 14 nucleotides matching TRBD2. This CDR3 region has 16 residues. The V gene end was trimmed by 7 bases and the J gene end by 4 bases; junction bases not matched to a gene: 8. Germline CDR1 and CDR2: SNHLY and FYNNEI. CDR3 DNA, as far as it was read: TGTGCCAGCACCGGGACTAGCGGGAGAGCGGTAGAGACC. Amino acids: CASTGTSGRAVET. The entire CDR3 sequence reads CASTGTSGRAVETQYF.